Listed below are T cell receptor beta chains from one sample, sequenced in a study of blood T cell repertoires in COVID-19. The table came from immunoSEQ multiplex PCR; TCRdb's copy has only in-frame clones and leaves some out. The sample shows almost 250,000 clones, roughly 88% of them seen only once. The sequencing input was peripheral blood. The receptors originated from a woman older than 75 with COVID-19, enrolled during active disease. Both conserved end residues are part of each CDR3. The order of the fields is J gene, D gene, V gene, clone size, CDR3 DNA, CDR3 protein. D genes are given only for firm matches. Clone size is stated in some rows and not others, as once, few, many or a class when expanded.

J: TRBJ1-5
D: TRBD1
V: TRBV7-8
size: -
DNA: TGTGCCAGCAGCCAGGGGGACAGCAGCAATCAGCCCCAGCATTTT
CDR3: CASSQGDSSNQPQHF

J: TRBJ2-3
D: TRBD1
V: TRBV5-1
size: once
DNA: TGCGCCAGCAGCTTGGAAGGCAGGGGGCCAGATACGCAGTATTTT
CDR3: CASSLEGRGPDTQYF

J: TRBJ1-2
D: TRBD1
V: TRBV6-2/TRBV6-3
size: -
DNA: TGTGCCAGCAGTTACGGACTCGGACAGGCTCGGGGCTACACCTTC
CDR3: CASSYGLGQARGYTF

J: TRBJ1-6
D: -
V: TRBV20-1
size: -
DNA: TGCAGTGCTAGTCTACAGGTGCTGAATTCACCCCTCCACTTT
CDR3: CSASLQVLNSPLHF

J: TRBJ2-2
D: TRBD2
V: TRBV9
size: -
DNA: TGTGCCAGCAGCGTAGGTCTAGCGGGGAACGGGGAGCTGTTTTTT
CDR3: CASSVGLAGNGELFF

J: TRBJ1-1
D: -
V: TRBV6-1
size: -
DNA: TGTGCCAGCAGTGAGTCATTTGGGGCGAACACTGAAGCTTTCTTT
CDR3: CASSESFGANTEAFF

J: TRBJ1-1
D: TRBD1
V: TRBV7-2
size: -
DNA: TGTGCCAGCAGCTTAGAAAGACAGGGAGTTACTGAAGCTTTCTTT
CDR3: CASSLERQGVTEAFF

J: TRBJ2-1
D: TRBD2
V: TRBV5-1
size: once
DNA: TGCGCCAGCAGCCCAAGGGCTAGCGGGGGATACAATGAGCAGTTCTTC
CDR3: CASSPRASGGYNEQFF

J: TRBJ2-7
D: -
V: TRBV6-2/TRBV6-3
size: -
DNA: TGTGCCAGCAGTTACTCGCCAGGGGGGCCCTACGAGCAGTACTTC
CDR3: CASSYSPGGPYEQYF

J: TRBJ2-5
D: -
V: TRBV7-2
size: once
DNA: TGTGCCAGCAGCTTAGGGGCGGGCTTTCGGGAGACCCAGTACTTC
CDR3: CASSLGAGFRETQYF

J: TRBJ1-6
D: TRBD1
V: TRBV19
size: -
DNA: TGTGCCAGTAGTATCGGGGGGGACAGTCATTCACCCCTCCACTTT
CDR3: CASSIGGDSHSPLHF

J: TRBJ2-2
D: TRBD1
V: TRBV10-2
size: -
DNA: TGCGCCAGCAGTGTTCCAGGACAGGGGCCCCTGAACGGGGAGCTGTTTTTT
CDR3: CASSVPGQGPLNGELFF

J: TRBJ1-2
D: -
V: TRBV27
size: -
DNA: TGTGCCAGCAGGGTCAAGGGAGGGGGCTATGGCTACACCTTC
CDR3: CASRVKGGGYGYTF

J: TRBJ1-1
D: -
V: TRBV18
size: few
DNA: TGTGCCAGCTCACCACAGGAGGGGCCCAACACTGAAGCTTTCTTT
CDR3: CASSPQEGPNTEAFF

J: TRBJ2-3
D: -
V: TRBV18
size: -
DNA: TGTGCCAGCTCACCGAGGCAGGCGGGAACAGATACGCAGTATTTT
CDR3: CASSPRQAGTDTQYF

J: TRBJ2-3
D: TRBD2
V: TRBV9
size: few
DNA: TGTGCCAGCAGCGTAGACGGATTAGCGGGGGTCACAGATACGCAGTATTTT
CDR3: CASSVDGLAGVTDTQYF

J: TRBJ2-1
D: TRBD2
V: TRBV2
size: -
DNA: TGTGCCAGCAGAGCTCCCCCGGGGACTAGCGGGAGCTCCTACAATGAGCAGTTCTTC
CDR3: CASRAPPGTSGSSYNEQFF

J: TRBJ2-4
D: TRBD2
V: TRBV18
size: -
DNA: TGTGCCAGCTCACCCGGGGGGGCCGCGTACATTCAGTACTTC
CDR3: CASSPGGAAYIQYF

J: TRBJ2-1
D: TRBD1
V: TRBV6-6
size: -
DNA: TGTGCCAGCAGCCTGACAGGGGACTACAATGAGCAGTTCTTC
CDR3: CASSLTGDYNEQFF

J: TRBJ2-1
D: -
V: TRBV10-3
size: -
DNA: TGTGCCACCAGCATGAGTTCGGGAAATGAGCAGTTCTTC
CDR3: CATSMSSGNEQFF

J: TRBJ1-5
D: -
V: TRBV19
size: once
DNA: TGTGCCAGTAGTATAAGGACAGATGGCAATCAGCCCCAGCATTTT
CDR3: CASSIRTDGNQPQHF

J: TRBJ2-2
D: TRBD2
V: TRBV28
size: -
DNA: TGTGCCAGCAGTCCCCCCCCGGGACTAGCGGGGATCATGAACACCGGGGAGCTGTTTTTT
CDR3: CASSPPPGLAGIMNTGELFF

J: TRBJ1-2
D: -
V: TRBV18
size: -
DNA: TGTGCCAGCTCACCGACCCGGGGAGCGGCGGATTATGGCTACACCTTC
CDR3: CASSPTRGAADYGYTF

J: TRBJ2-1
D: TRBD2
V: TRBV7-2
size: -
DNA: TGTGCCAGCAGCTTAAAAGCGGGGGCCGTGGGTGAGCAGTTCTTC
CDR3: CASSLKAGAVGEQFF

J: TRBJ1-3
D: TRBD1
V: TRBV19
size: -
DNA: TGTGCCAGTAGTATTGGACAGGGGGCTGGAAACACCATATATTTT
CDR3: CASSIGQGAGNTIYF

J: TRBJ2-3
D: -
V: TRBV29-1
size: -
DNA: TGCAGCGCTGGGGGGGGGCGCCCAGATACGCAGTATTTT
CDR3: CSAGGGRPDTQYF

J: TRBJ2-5
D: TRBD2
V: TRBV5-1
size: -
DNA: TGCGCCAGCAAGGAGATAGCGGGGGTCGAGACCCAGTACTTC
CDR3: CASKEIAGVETQYF

J: TRBJ2-3
D: -
V: TRBV28
size: -
DNA: TGTGCCAGCACTAGCCAGGATACGCAGTATTTT
CDR3: CASTSQDTQYF

J: TRBJ2-1
D: TRBD2
V: TRBV5-1
size: few
DNA: TGCGCCAGCAGCTTAGGGACTAGGGAGTCCAATGAGCAGTTCTTC
CDR3: CASSLGTRESNEQFF

J: TRBJ2-3
D: TRBD2
V: TRBV19
size: -
DNA: TGTGCCAGTAGTATAGGACTAGCGGCCACAGATACGCAGTATTTT
CDR3: CASSIGLAATDTQYF

J: TRBJ2-5
D: TRBD2
V: TRBV4-1
size: -
DNA: TGCGCCAGCAGCCACCCGACGGGGGGGCAAGAGACCCAGTACTTC
CDR3: CASSHPTGGQETQYF

J: TRBJ1-1
D: TRBD1
V: TRBV9
size: -
DNA: TGTGCCAGCAGCGCCCACAGGGGATGGAACACTGAAGCTTTCTTT
CDR3: CASSAHRGWNTEAFF

J: TRBJ1-3
D: -
V: TRBV4-2
size: -
DNA: TGTGCCAGCAGCCAAGAAATAAGCAGGCTCTCTGGAAACACCATATATTTT
CDR3: CASSQEISRLSGNTIYF

J: TRBJ2-3
D: TRBD2
V: TRBV6-5
size: -
DNA: TGTGCCAGCAGGGAGAGGGAGGGGAGCACAGATACGCAGTATTTT
CDR3: CASREREGSTDTQYF

J: TRBJ1-5
D: TRBD1
V: TRBV27
size: -
DNA: TGTGCCAGCAGTCCCGACAGGGGGCGACAGCCCCAGCATTTT
CDR3: CASSPDRGRQPQHF

J: TRBJ1-2
D: TRBD1
V: TRBV27
size: once
DNA: TGTGCCAGCAGTACCCGGGACAGGGGTAACTATGGCTACACCTTC
CDR3: CASSTRDRGNYGYTF

J: TRBJ1-2
D: -
V: TRBV5-1
size: -
DNA: TGCGCCAGCAGCTTGGAAGCAGGGCGGACGTTTGATGGCTACACCTTC
CDR3: CASSLEAGRTFDGYTF

J: TRBJ2-7
D: TRBD2
V: TRBV5-5
size: -
DNA: TGTGCCAGCAGCTTGGGACTAGCGGGGGACTACTACGAGCAGTACTTC
CDR3: CASSLGLAGDYYEQYF

J: TRBJ1-4
D: TRBD1
V: TRBV27
size: -
DNA: TGTGCCAGCACCATGGGACAGGGGCCCAATGAAAAACTGTTTTTT
CDR3: CASTMGQGPNEKLFF

J: TRBJ1-2
D: TRBD1
V: TRBV10-3
size: few
DNA: TGTGCCATCAGCTCGGGACAGGACAATCGAAATGGCTACACCTTC
CDR3: CAISSGQDNRNGYTF

J: TRBJ2-1
D: -
V: TRBV9
size: -
DNA: TGTGCCAGCAGCGTAGCTGGGGCAGGGGTCAATGAGCAGTTCTTC
CDR3: CASSVAGAGVNEQFF

J: TRBJ1-2
D: -
V: TRBV19
size: once
DNA: TGTGCCAGTAGTATAATGGGCAGTGCGAACTATGGCTACACCTTC
CDR3: CASSIMGSANYGYTF

J: TRBJ1-1
D: -
V: TRBV27
size: -
DNA: TGTGCCAGCAGAAAACTCACAGAGCTCCAGGCTGAAGCTTTCTTT
CDR3: CASRKLTELQAEAFF

J: TRBJ2-3
D: TRBD2
V: TRBV5-1
size: -
DNA: TGCGCCAGCAGCCAACAACTGAGCGGGGCCAACACAGATACGCAGTATTTT
CDR3: CASSQQLSGANTDTQYF

J: TRBJ1-1
D: -
V: TRBV3-1/TRBV3-2
size: -
DNA: TGTGCCAGCAGCCAAGGGCTCATGAACACTGAAGCTTTCTTT
CDR3: CASSQGLMNTEAFF

J: TRBJ2-1
D: -
V: TRBV28
size: -
DNA: TGTGCCAGCAGTGGGGGCGGAGGCGGGGAGCAGTTCTTC
CDR3: CASSGGGGGEQFF

J: TRBJ1-5
D: -
V: TRBV6-6
size: few
DNA: TGTGCCAGCAGTCTACAGGGCATACAGCCCCAGCATTTT
CDR3: CASSLQGIQPQHF